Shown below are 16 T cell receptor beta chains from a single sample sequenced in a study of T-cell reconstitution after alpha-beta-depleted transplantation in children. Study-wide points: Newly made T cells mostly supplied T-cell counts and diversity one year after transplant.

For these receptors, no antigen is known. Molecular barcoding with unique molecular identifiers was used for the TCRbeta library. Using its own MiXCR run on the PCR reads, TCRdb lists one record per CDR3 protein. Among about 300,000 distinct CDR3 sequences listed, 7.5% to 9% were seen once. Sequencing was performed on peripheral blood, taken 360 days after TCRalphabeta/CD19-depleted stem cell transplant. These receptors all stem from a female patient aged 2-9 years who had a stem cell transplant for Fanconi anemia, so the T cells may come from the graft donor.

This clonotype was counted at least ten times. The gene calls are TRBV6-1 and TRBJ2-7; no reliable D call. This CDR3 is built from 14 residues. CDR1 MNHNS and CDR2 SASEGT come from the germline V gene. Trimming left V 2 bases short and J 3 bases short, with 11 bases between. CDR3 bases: TGTGCCAGCAGTGAAATAGCCCTTTACTACGAGCAGTACTTC. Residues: CASSEIALYYEQYF.

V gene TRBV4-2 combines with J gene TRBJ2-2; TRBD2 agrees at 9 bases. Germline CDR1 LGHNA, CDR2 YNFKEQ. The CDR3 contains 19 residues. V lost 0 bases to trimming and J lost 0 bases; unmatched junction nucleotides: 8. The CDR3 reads CASSQEPLAGFANTGELFF. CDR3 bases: TGTGCCAGCAGCCAAGAACCCCTAGCGGGGTTCGCGAACACCGGGGAGCTGTTTTTT.

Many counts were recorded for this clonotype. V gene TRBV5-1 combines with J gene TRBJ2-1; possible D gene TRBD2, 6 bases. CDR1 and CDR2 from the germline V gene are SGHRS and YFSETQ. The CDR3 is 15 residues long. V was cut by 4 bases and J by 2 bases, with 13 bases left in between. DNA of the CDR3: TGCGCCAGCAGCATCGGGACTGCGGCCTACAATGAGCAGTTCTTC. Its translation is CASSIGTAAYNEQFF.

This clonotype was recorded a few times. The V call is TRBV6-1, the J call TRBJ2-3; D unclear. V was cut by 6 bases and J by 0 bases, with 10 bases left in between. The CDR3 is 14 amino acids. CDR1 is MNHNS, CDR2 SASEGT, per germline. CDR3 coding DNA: TGTGCCAGCAGGGTCGGCAGCAGCACAGATACGCAGTATTTT. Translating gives CASRVGSSTDTQYF.

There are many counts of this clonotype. The CDR3, as DNA: TGTGCCATCAGTTCGACAGGGGCTAACTACGAGCAGTACTTC. Translating it yields CAISSTGANYEQYF. The chain links TRBV10-3 to TRBJ2-7; 8 nucleotides align to TRBD1. Germline V gene sequence: CDR1 ENHRY, CDR2 SYGVKD. The CDR3 covers 14 residues. Trimming took 5 bases from V and 3 from J; bases not matched to a gene: 6.

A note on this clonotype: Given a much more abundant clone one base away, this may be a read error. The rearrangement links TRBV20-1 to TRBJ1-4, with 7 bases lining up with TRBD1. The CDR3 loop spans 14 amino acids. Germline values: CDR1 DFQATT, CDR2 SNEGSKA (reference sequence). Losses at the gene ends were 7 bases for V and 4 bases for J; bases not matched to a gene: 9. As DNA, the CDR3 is TGCAGTGAAGCTCCGGGACAGAATAATGAAAAACTGTTTTTT. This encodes CSEAPGQNNEKLFF.

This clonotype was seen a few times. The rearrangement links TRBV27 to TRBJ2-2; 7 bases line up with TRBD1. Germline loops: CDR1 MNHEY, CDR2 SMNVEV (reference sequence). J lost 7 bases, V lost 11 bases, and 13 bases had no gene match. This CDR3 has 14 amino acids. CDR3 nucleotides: TGTGCCTCAGCGTATGCAGGGGGTTACGGGGAGCTGTTTTTT. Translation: CASAYAGGYGELFF.

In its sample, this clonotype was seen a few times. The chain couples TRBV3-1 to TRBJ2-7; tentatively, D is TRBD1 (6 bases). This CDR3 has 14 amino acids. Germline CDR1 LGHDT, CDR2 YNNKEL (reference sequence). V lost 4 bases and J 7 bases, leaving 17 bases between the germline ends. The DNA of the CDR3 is TGTGCCAGCAGCCTGGGTCTCCGTAGGGGGGAGCAGTACTTC. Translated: CASSLGLRRGEQYF.

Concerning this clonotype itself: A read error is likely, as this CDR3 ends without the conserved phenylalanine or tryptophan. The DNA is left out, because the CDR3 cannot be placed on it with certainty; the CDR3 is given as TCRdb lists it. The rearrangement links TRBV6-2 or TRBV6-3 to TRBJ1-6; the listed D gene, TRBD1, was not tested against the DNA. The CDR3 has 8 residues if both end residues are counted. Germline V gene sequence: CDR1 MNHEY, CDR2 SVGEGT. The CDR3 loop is CASSLGQV.

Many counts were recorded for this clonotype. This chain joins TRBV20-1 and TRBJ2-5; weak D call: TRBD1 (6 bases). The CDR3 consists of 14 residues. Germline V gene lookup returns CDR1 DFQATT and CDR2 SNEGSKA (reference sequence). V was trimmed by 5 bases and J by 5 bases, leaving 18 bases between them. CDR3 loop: CSARARTAWETQYF. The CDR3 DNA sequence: TGCAGTGCTCGGGCTAGGACAGCGTGGGAGACCCAGTACTTC.

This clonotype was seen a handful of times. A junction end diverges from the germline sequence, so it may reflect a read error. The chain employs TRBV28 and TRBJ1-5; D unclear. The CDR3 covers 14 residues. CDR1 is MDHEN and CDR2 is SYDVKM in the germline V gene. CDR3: CASSLGRNPQAQHF. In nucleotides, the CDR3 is TGTGCCAGCAGTTTGGGCAGAAACCCTCAGGCCCAGCATTTT.

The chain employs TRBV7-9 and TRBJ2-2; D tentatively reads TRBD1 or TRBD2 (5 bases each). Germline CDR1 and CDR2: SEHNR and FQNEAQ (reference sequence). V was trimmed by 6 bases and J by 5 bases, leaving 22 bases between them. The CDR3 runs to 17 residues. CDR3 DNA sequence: TGTGCCAGCAGTTTTCCCAAGGGACGCTCTGAAACCGGGGAGCTGTTTTTT. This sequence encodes CASSFPKGRSETGELFF.

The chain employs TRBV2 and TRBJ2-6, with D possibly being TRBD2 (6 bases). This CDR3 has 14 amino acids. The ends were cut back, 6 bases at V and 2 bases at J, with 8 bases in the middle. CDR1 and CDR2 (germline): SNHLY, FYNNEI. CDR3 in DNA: TGTGCCAGCAGATGGGGGGCTGGGGCCAACGTCCTGACTTTC. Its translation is CASRWGAGANVLTF.

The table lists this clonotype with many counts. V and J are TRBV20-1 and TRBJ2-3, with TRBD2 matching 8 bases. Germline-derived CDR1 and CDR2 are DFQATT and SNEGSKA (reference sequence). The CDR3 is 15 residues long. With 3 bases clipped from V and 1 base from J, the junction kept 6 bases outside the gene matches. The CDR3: CSASWGLEGTDTQYF. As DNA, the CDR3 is TGCAGTGCTAGCTGGGGACTAGAAGGCACAGATACGCAGTATTTT.

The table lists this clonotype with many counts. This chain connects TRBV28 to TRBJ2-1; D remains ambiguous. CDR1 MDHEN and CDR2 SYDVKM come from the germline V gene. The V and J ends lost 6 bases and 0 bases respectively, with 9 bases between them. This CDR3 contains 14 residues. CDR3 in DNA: TGTGCCAGCAGATGGAGCGACTCCTACAATGAGCAGTTCTTC. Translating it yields CASRWSDSYNEQFF. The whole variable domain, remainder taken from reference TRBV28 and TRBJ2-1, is DVKVTQSSRYLVKRTGEKVFLECVQDMDHENMFWYRQDPGLGLRLIYFSYDVKMKEKGDIPEGYSVSREKKERFSLILESASTNQTSMYLCASRWSDSYNEQFFGPGTRLTVL.

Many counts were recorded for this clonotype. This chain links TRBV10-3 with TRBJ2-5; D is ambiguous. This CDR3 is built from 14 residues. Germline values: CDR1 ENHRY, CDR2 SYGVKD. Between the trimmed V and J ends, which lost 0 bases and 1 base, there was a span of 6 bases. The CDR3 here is CAISESGSQETQYF. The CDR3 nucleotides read TGTGCCATCAGTGAGTCAGGCAGCCAAGAGACCCAGTACTTC.